These 9 T cell receptor beta chains originate from one sample sequenced in a study of cytomegalovirus exposure and HLA in healthy donors. The primer mix had 60 Vbeta and 13 Jbeta primers. Sequenced by immunoSEQ multiplex PCR; TCRdb stores in-frame clones only, minus some. Of tens of thousands of clones in the sample, about four fifths were seen once. Sequencing was carried out using PBMCs. The receptors were gathered from a man aged 45-65 years in good health and CMV-seropositive.

V and J are TRBV11-2 and TRBJ2-1, with D maybe TRBD2 (6 bases). Trimming took off 5 bases at V and 3 bases at J, with 17 bases between the two ends. Germline values: CDR1 SGHAT, CDR2 FQNNGV. The length of the CDR3 is 16 residues. The DNA of the CDR3 is TGTGCCAGCAGCAAAACGGGCCTGGGGGGCTACAATGAGCAGTTCTTC. Amino acid sequence: CASSKTGLGGYNEQFF.

The J gene is TRBJ2-3, the V gene TRBV7-2; 8 bases fit TRBD2. Unmatched junction bases numbered 7, after V lost 5 bases and J lost 6 bases. The CDR3 length is 14 residues. Germline V gene data show CDR1 as SGHTA and CDR2 as FQGNSA. The CDR3 region is CASSPGLVPDTQYF. DNA of the CDR3: TGTGCCAGCAGCCCGGGACTAGTACCTGATACGCAGTATTTT.

The rearrangement joins TRBV7-9 to TRBJ2-2; D might be TRBD2 (6 bases). V was shortened by 1 base and J by 5 bases, with 20 bases between the two germline ends. The length of the CDR3 is 18 residues. CDR1 and CDR2 from the germline V gene are SEHNR and FQNEAQ (reference sequence). The DNA of the CDR3 is TGTGCCAGCAGCTTAGGTGGACGATCGGGAGTGGGTACCGGGGAGCTGTTTTTT. It translates to CASSLGGRSGVGTGELFF.

V is TRBV30 and J is TRBJ2-5, with 8 bases fitting TRBD2. Germline assignment: CDR1 GTSNPN and CDR2 SVGIG (reference sequence). The CDR3 spans 13 residues. V trimming: 1 base; J trimming: 7 bases; junction bases outside the gene matches: 5. The CDR3 DNA sequence: TGTGCCTGGAGTGGGACTAGCCTGGGGACCCAGTACTTC. It translates to CAWSGTSLGTQYF.

The chain carries TRBV18 and TRBJ2-3; the match to TRBD2 covers 10 bases. The CDR3 sequence is 15 residues long. Germline loops: CDR1 KGHSH, CDR2 LQKENI. V shed 6 bases and J 3 bases; nucleotides not matched to a gene: 6. The CDR3 nucleotides read TGTGCCAGCTCCCGGACTAGCGGAACTACAGATACGCAGTATTTT. Its protein is CASSRTSGTTDTQYF.

The chain links TRBV5-5 to TRBJ1-2, with 9 bases matching TRBD1. V shed 4 bases and J 5 bases; nucleotides not matched to a gene: 6. Germline V gene sequence: CDR1 SGHKS, CDR2 YYEKEE (reference sequence). This CDR3 is built from 14 residues. The CDR3 DNA follows: TGTGCCAGCAGCGCTACCGGGACAGGGTATGGCTACACCTTC. Translated, it gives CASSATGTGYGYTF.

The V gene is TRBV27, the J gene TRBJ2-1; 12 bases line up with TRBD2. V shed 7 bases and J 4 bases; nucleotides not matched to a gene: 5. This CDR3 contains 15 residues. The germline gives CDR1 MNHEY, CDR2 SMNVEV (reference sequence). CDR3 amino acids: CASTMGLAGYNEQFF. The CDR3 DNA is TGTGCCAGCACCATGGGACTAGCGGGTTACAATGAGCAGTTCTTC.

This CDR3 is CASRQGPHTEAFF. The CDR3 DNA follows: TGTGCCAGCAGGCAGGGTCCTCACACTGAAGCTTTCTTT. The rearrangement links TRBV6-5 to TRBJ1-1; maybe TRBD1 (5 bases). Germline CDR1 is MNHEY and CDR2 is SVGAGI. The CDR3 is 13 amino acids. Between the trimmed V and J ends, which lost 6 bases and 3 bases, there was a span of 11 bases.

This clone was seen only once. The gene calls are TRBV4-1 and TRBJ2-5, with 13 bases matching TRBD2. The germline V gene has CDR1 MGHRA and CDR2 YSYEKL. The CDR3 covers 17 residues. The trim removed 0 bases at V and 3 bases at J, leaving 4 bases unmatched. CDR3 nucleotides: TGCGCCAGCAGCCAAGATACCGGACTAGCGGGGGAAGAGACCCAGTACTTC. Amino acids: CASSQDTGLAGEETQYF.